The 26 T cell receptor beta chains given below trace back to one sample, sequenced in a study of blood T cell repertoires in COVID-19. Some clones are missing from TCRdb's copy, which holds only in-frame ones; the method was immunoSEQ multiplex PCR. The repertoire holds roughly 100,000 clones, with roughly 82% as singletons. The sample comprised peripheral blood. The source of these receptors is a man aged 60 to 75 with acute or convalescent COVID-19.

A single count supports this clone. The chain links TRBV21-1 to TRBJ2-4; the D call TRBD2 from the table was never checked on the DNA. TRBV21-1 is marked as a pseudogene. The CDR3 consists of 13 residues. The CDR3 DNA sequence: TGTGCCAGCAGCCCGAGGCAGGGACTAATTCAGTACTTC. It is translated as CASSPRQGLIQYF.

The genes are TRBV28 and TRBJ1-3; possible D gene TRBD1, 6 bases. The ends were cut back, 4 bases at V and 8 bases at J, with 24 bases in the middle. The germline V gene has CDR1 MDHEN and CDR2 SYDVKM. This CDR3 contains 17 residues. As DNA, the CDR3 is TGTGCCAGCAGTTCCCACGGACAGTCGGCGGCTTTGGACACCATATATTTT. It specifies CASSSHGQSAALDTIYF.

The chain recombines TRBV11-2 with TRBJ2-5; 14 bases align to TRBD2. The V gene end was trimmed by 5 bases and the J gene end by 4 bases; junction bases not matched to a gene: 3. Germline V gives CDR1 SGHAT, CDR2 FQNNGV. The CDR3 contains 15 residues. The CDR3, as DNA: TGTGCCAGCAGCCTCGGGACTAGCGGGGGAGAGACCCAGTACTTC. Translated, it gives CASSLGTSGGETQYF.

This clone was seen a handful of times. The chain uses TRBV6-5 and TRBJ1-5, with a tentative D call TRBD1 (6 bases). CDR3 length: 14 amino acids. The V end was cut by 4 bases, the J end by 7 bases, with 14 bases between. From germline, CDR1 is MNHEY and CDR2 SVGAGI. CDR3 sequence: CASSLYRVGQPQHF. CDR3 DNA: TGTGCCAGCAGTTTATACAGGGTGGGGCAGCCCCAGCATTTT.

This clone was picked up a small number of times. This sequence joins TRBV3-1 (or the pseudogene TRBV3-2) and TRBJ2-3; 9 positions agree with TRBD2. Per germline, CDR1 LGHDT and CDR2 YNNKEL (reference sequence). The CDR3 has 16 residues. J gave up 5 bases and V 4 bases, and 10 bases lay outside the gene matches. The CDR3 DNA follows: TGTGCCAGCAGCCCTTGGCGGGAGGGCTTGGGAGATACGCAGTATTTT. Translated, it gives CASSPWREGLGDTQYF.

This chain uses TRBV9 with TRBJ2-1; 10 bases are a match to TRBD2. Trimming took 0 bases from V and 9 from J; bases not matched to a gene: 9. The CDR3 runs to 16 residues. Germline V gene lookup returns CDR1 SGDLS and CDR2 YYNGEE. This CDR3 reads CASSVAGASGSSEQFF. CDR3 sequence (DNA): TGTGCCAGCAGCGTAGCGGGGGCTAGCGGGAGTAGTGAGCAGTTCTTC.

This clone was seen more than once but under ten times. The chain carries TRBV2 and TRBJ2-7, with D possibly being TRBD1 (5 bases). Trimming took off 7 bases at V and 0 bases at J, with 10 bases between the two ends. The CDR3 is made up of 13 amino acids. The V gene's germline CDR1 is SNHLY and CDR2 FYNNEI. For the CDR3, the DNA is TGTGCCAGCATGAGAGACAGCTCCTACGAGCAGTACTTC. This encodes CASMRDSSYEQYF.

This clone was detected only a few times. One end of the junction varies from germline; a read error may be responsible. The CDR3 is CASSLALGQGGETQYF. The CDR3 DNA reads as TGTGCTAGCAGCTTAGCGCTGGGACAGGGAGGGGAGACCCAGTACTTC. The chain recombines TRBV7-7 with TRBJ2-5; TRBD1 aligns across 9 bases. The CDR3 totals 16 residues. Looked up from germline, CDR1 is SSHAT and CDR2 is FNYEAQ (reference sequence).

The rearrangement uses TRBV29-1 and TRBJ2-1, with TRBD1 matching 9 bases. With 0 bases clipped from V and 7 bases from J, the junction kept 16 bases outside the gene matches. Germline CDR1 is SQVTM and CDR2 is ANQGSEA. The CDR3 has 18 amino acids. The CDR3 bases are TGCAGCGTTGAAGAACGTCGCCCGACAGGGGGTAGGTCGAATGAGCAGTTCTTC. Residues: CSVEERRPTGGRSNEQFF.

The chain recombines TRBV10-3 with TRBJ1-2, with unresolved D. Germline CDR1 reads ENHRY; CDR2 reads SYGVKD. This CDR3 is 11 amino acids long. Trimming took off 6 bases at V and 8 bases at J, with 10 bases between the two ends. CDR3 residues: CAISGTLGYTF. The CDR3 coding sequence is TGTGCCATCAGCGGTACGCTAGGCTACACCTTC.

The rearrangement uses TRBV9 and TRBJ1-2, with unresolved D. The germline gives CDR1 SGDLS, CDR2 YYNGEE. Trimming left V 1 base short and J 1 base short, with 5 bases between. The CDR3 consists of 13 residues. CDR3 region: CASSVNGNYGYTF. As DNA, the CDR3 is TGTGCCAGCAGCGTAAACGGTAACTATGGCTACACCTTC.

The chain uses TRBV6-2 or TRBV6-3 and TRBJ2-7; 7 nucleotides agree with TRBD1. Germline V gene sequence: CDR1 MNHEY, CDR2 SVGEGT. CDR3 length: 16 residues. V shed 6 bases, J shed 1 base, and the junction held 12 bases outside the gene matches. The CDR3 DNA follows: TGTGCCAGCAGCACCCCCGGACAGGAGAATTCCTACGAGCAGTACTTC. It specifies CASSTPGQENSYEQYF.

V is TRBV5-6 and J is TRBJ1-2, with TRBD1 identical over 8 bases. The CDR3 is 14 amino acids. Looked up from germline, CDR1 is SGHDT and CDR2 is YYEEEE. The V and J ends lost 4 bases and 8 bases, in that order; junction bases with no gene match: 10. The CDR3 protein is CASSLGQGGRGYTF. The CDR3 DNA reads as TGTGCCAGCAGCCTCGGACAGGGTGGGAGAGGCTACACCTTC.

This CDR3 is CTFRRISYNEQFF. CDR3 coding DNA: TGCACTTTCCGGAGGATTTCCTACAATGAGCAGTTCTTC. The chain has TRBV29-1 and TRBJ2-1, with a weak D call TRBD2 (5 bases). Germline assignment: CDR1 SQVTM and CDR2 ANQGSEA. The CDR3 length is 13 residues.

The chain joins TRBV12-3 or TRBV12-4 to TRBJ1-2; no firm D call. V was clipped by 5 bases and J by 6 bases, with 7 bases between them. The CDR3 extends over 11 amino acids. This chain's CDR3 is CASSLRDGYTF. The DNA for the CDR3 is TGTGCCAGCAGTCTTCGAGATGGCTACACCTTC.

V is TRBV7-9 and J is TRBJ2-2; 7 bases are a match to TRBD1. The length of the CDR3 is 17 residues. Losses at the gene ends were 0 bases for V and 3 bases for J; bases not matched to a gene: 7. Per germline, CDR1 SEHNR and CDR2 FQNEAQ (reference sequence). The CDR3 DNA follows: TGTGCCAGCAGCTTAGCTCGAGGGGGCGCGGACACCGGGGAGCTGTTTTTT. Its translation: CASSLARGGADTGELFF.

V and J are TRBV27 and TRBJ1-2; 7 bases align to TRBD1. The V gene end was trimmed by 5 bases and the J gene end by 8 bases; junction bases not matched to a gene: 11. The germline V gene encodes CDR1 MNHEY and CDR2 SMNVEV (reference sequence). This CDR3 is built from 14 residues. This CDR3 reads CASSRAGQVYGYTF. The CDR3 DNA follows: TGTGCCAGCAGTAGGGCCGGACAGGTCTACGGCTACACCTTC.

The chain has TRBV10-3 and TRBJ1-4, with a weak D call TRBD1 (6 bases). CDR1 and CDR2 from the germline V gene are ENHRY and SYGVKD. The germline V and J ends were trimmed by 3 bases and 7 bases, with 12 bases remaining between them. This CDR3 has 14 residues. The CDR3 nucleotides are TGTGCCATCAGTGATGCCCAGGGGTCTGAAAAACTGTTTTTT. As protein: CAISDAQGSEKLFF.

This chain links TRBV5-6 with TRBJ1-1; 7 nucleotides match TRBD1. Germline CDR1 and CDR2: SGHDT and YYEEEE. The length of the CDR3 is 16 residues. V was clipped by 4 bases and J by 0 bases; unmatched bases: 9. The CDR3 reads CASSAPDRLLNTEAFF. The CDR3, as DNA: TGTGCCAGCAGCGCCCCGGACAGGCTATTGAACACTGAAGCTTTCTTT.

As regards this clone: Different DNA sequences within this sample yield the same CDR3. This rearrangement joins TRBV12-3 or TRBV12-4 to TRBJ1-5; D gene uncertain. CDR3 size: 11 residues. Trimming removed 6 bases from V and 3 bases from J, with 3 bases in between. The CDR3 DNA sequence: TGTGCCAGCAGCCTCAATCAGCCCCAGCATTTT. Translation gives CASSLNQPQHF.

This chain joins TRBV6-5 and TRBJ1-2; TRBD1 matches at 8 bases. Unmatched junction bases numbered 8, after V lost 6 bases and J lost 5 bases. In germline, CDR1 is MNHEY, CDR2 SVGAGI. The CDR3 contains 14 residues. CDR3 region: CASSVDRVGYGYTF. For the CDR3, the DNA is TGTGCCAGCAGCGTGGACAGGGTTGGGTATGGCTACACCTTC.

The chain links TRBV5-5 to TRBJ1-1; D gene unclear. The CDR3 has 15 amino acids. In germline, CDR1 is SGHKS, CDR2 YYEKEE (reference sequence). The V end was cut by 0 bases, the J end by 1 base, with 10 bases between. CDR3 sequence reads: CASSLVLGENTEAFF. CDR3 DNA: TGTGCCAGCAGCTTGGTCCTGGGAGAGAACACTGAAGCTTTCTTT.

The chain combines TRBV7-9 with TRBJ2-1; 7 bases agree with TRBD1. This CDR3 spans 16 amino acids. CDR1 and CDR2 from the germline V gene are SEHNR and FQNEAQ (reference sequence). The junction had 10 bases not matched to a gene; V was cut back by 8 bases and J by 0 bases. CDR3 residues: CASVTGPVSSYNEQFF. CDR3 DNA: TGTGCCAGCGTGACAGGGCCGGTTAGCTCCTACAATGAGCAGTTCTTC.

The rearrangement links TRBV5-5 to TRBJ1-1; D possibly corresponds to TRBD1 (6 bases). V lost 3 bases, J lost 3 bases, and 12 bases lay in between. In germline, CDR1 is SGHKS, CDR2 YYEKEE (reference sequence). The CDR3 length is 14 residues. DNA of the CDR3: TGTGCCAGCAGCTCATACAGGGCGGACACTGAAGCTTTCTTT. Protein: CASSSYRADTEAFF. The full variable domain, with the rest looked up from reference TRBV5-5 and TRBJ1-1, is DAGVTQSPTHLIKTRGQQVTLRCSPISGHKSVSWYQQVLGQGPQFIFQYYEKEERGRGNFPDRFSARQFPNYSSELNVNALLLGDSALYLCASSSYRADTEAFFGQGTRLTVV.

The CDR3 region has the DNA TGTGCCAGTACCCCGGACAGGGTCGCGTATGGCTACACCTTC. Protein product: CASTPDRVAYGYTF. The chain has TRBV19 and TRBJ1-2; 8 bases are shared with TRBD1. Looked up from germline, CDR1 is LNHDA and CDR2 is SQIVND (reference sequence). CDR3 length equals 14 residues. V gave up 7 bases and J gave up 5 bases; unmatched junction bases: 9.

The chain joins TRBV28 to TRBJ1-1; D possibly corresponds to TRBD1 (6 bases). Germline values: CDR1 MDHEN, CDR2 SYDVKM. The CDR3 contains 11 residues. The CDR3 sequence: CAHRVGTEAFF. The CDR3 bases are TGTGCTCACAGGGTCGGAACTGAAGCTTTCTTT.